This TCR beta chain was found in a study of identifying expanded T cells in peripheral blood. TCRdb's copy holds only in-frame clones and misses some; the assay was immunoSEQ multiplex PCR. This table holds over 65,000 clones, 70% to 90% found once. Points on this clone: Its cognate antigen is unknown.

General study findings and limits: Technical replicates showed around 1.2 changed clones; two weeks around 15; four weeks 19.

Healthy donors had no documented immune events, such as infections, while sampled. The sequenced sample consisted of blood. This TCR was recovered from a person aged 18 to 70 in good health.

The CDR3 region is CASSLGTGYYEQYF. DNA of the CDR3: TGTGCCAGCAGCTTGGGGACAGGATACTACGAGCAGTACTTC. The V gene is TRBV5-5, the J gene TRBJ2-7; the match to TRBD1 covers 7 bases. Germline lookup yields CDR1 SGHKS and CDR2 YYEKEE (reference sequence). This CDR3 has 14 residues. V was clipped by 0 bases and J by 3 bases; unmatched bases: 3.